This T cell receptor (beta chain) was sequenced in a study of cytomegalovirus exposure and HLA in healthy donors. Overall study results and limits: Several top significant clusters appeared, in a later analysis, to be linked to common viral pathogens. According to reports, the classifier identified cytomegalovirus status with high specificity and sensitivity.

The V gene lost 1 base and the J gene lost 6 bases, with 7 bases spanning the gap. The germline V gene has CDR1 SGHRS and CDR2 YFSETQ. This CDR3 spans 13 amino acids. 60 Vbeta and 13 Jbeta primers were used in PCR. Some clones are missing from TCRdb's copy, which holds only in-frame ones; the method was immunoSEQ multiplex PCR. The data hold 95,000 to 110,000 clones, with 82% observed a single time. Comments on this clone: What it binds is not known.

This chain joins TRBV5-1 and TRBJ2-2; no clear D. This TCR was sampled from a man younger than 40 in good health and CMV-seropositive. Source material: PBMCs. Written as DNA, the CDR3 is TGCGCCAGCAGCTTGCTAAGCTCCGGGGAGCTGTTTTTT. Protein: CASSLLSSGELFF.